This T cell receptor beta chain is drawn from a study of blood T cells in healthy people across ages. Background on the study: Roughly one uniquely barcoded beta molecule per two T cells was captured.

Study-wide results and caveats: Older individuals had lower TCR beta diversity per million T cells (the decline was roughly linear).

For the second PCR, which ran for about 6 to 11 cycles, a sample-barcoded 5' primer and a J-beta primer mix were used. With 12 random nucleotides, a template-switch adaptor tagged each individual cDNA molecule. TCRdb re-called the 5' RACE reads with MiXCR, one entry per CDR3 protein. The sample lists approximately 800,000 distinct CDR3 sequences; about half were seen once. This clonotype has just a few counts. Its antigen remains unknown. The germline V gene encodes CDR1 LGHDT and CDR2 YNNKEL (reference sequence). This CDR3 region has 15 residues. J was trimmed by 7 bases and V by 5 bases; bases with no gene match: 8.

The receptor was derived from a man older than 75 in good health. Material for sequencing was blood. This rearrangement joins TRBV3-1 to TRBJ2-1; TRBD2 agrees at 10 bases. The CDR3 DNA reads TGTGCCAGCAGCGAAAGTGCGGGACTAGCGAATGAGCAGTTCTTC. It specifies CASSESAGLANEQFF.